The entry that follows covers one TCR beta chain sequence. Germline V gene lookup returns CDR1 LNHDA and CDR2 SQIVND (reference sequence). V was shortened by 0 bases and J by 3 bases, with 5 bases between the two germline ends. There are 13 residues in the CDR3. The data belong to a study of control samples from healthy donors and cancer patients. TCRdb's copy holds only in-frame clones and misses some; the assay was immunoSEQ multiplex PCR. The sample records some 200,000 clones, approximately 95% being singletons. The sequencing sample was made of blood. V and J are TRBV19 and TRBJ2-5; D gene uncertain. This clonotype was obtained from a man younger than 30 in good health. The CDR3 DNA sequence: TGTGCCAGTAGTATAGACAGAAAAGAGACCCAGTACTTC. As protein: CASSIDRKETQYF.